The clone carrying this T cell receptor beta chain was observed a few times. MiXCR, run by TCRdb on the 5' RACE reads, gives a single entry per CDR3 protein. In the table there are fewer than 900,000 distinct CDR3 sequences, about 20% of which are singletons. The sample comes from a study of identical twins. V dropped 5 bases and J dropped 6 bases, with 18 bases sitting between them. The germline V gene has CDR1 DFQATT and CDR2 SNEGSKA (reference sequence). The CDR3 loop spans 14 amino acids. This sample was shared with a second study, whose subject was T cells expressing NK-cell markers. From that study: Several experiments confined sorting to alpha-beta TCR T cells with an anti-gamma-delta TCR antibody.

The clonotype comes from a woman between 18 and 29 years old in good health. V gene TRBV20-1 combines with J gene TRBJ2-3, with TRBD2 as a possible D gene (6 bases). Specimen: PBMCs. In DNA, the CDR3 is TGCAGTGCTCCAGGGCTAGCGACATTCGATACGCAGTATTTT. Amino acid sequence: CSAPGLATFDTQYF.